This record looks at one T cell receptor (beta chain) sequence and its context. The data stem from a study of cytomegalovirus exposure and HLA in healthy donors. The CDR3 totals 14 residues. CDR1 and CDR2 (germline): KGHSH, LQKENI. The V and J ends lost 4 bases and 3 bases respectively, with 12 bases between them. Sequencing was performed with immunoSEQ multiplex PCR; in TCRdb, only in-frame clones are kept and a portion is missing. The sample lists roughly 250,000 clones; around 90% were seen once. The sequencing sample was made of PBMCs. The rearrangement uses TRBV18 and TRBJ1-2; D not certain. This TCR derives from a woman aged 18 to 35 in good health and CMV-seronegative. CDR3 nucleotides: TGTGCCAGCTCACTAACGGAGGATTACTATGGCTACACCTTC. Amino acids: CASSLTEDYYGYTF.